Below, 20 T cell receptor beta chains from the same sample are listed, as sequenced in a study of OX40 agonist ivuxolimab in advanced cancers. Measured with immunoSEQ multiplex PCR; TCRdb has only the in-frame clones, and not every one. The sample lists about 32,000 clones; 75% to 85% were seen once. Sample: CD4+ or CD8+ T cells sorted from blood, taken in a trial of the OX40 agonist ivuxolimab. The origin of the receptors is an adult with an advanced solid tumor such as melanoma, head and neck, liver or kidney cancer.

This rearrangement joins TRBV7-2 to TRBJ1-6, with a possible D match to TRBD1 (5 bases). The V gene's germline CDR1 is SGHTA and CDR2 FQGNSA. V lost 5 bases to trimming and J lost 7 bases, with 12 bases between them. This CDR3 is built from 14 residues. This CDR3 is CASSPGTVNSPLHF. The CDR3 DNA reads TGTGCCAGCAGCCCCGGGACGGTGAATTCACCCCTCCACTTT.

This chain uses TRBV9 with TRBJ1-4; 7 bases align to TRBD1. This CDR3 is built from 16 residues. Germline V CDR1 and CDR2: SGDLS, YYNGEE. The junction had 9 bases not matched to a gene; V was cut back by 4 bases and J by 3 bases. The CDR3 reads CASSPRRGTANEKLFF. The CDR3, as DNA: TGTGCCAGCAGCCCTCGCCGAGGGACAGCTAATGAAAAACTGTTTTTT.

This chain connects TRBV7-2 to TRBJ2-1; D possibly corresponds to TRBD1 (6 bases). CDR1 SGHTA and CDR2 FQGNSA come from the germline V gene. This CDR3 has 16 amino acids. The germline V and J ends were trimmed by 1 base and 4 bases, with 14 bases remaining between them. CDR3 sequence (DNA): TGTGCCAGCAGCTTAGGCCTGTCGCAGGGGTACAATGAGCAGTTCTTC. Translated: CASSLGLSQGYNEQFF.

The chain employs TRBV5-8 and TRBJ2-3; TRBD2 agrees at 8 bases. Germline V gene sequence: CDR1 SGHTS, CDR2 YDEGEE. The CDR3 is 15 residues long. V lost 0 bases to trimming and J lost 2 bases; unmatched junction nucleotides: 2. The CDR3 DNA is TGTGCCAGCAGCTTGGCGGGGGGGGACACAGATACGCAGTATTTT. Translating it yields CASSLAGGDTDTQYF. The full variable domain, with the rest looked up from reference TRBV5-8 and TRBJ2-3, is EAGVTQSPTHLIKTRGQQATLRCSPISGHTSVYWYQQALGLGLQFLLWYDEGEERNRGNFPPRFSGRQFPNYSSELNVNALELEDSALYLCASSLAGGDTDTQYFGPGTRLTVL.

This chain's CDR3 is CASSLSGAQETQYF. DNA of the CDR3: TGCGCCAGCAGCTTGAGCGGGGCACAAGAGACCCAGTACTTC. The gene calls are TRBV5-1 and TRBJ2-5; 7 bases agree with TRBD2. The CDR3 runs 14 residues. V dropped 1 base and J dropped 2; count of bases not matched to a gene: 2. The germline CDR1 and CDR2 sequences are SGHRS and YFSETQ.

The rearrangement links TRBV19 to TRBJ1-3; D is unresolved. CDR3 length: 15 amino acids. Trimming took off 4 bases at V and 0 bases at J, with 10 bases between the two ends. CDR1 and CDR2 from the germline V gene are LNHDA and SQIVND (reference sequence). The CDR3 sequence: CASSRREISGNTIYF. The CDR3 bases are TGTGCCAGTAGTAGGCGGGAGATCTCTGGAAACACCATATATTTT.

This sequence joins TRBV28 and TRBJ1-2, with unresolved D. V lost 5 bases and J 4 bases, leaving 11 bases between the germline ends. The CDR3 runs 13 residues. In germline, CDR1 is MDHEN, CDR2 SYDVKM. The CDR3 DNA follows: TGTGCCAGCAGTCAGGACGGCTCCTATGGCTACACCTTC. Translation gives CASSQDGSYGYTF.

This clone was found a few times. The chain carries TRBV19 and TRBJ1-5, with unresolved D. V was pared by 0 bases and J by 2 bases, with 8 bases between. Germline V gives CDR1 LNHDA, CDR2 SQIVND (reference sequence). This CDR3 spans 15 amino acids. The CDR3 coding sequence is TGTGCCAGTAGTATAGATCATGCGGGCAATCAGCCCCAGCATTTT. Translated, it gives CASSIDHAGNQPQHF.

The chain carries TRBV6-1 and TRBJ2-7; D not resolved. Germline V lookup: CDR1 MNHNS, CDR2 SASEGT. The length of the CDR3 is 12 residues. Trimming shortened V by 2 bases and J by 3 bases, and 5 bases separated the two germline ends. The CDR3 DNA reads as TGTGCCAGCAGTGAATTCGGCTACGAGCAGTACTTC. Its protein is CASSEFGYEQYF.

The gene calls are TRBV9 and TRBJ1-3; unclear D gene. Trimming pared 4 bases from V and 5 bases from J, leaving 16 bases between. CDR3 length: 15 residues. Germline values: CDR1 SGDLS, CDR2 YYNGEE. The CDR3 bases are TGTGCCAGCAGCTCCGTAGCTAATGCCAGAAACACCATATATTTT. Translated: CASSSVANARNTIYF.

This chain links TRBV10-2 with TRBJ2-3, with 12 bases fitting TRBD2. The CDR3 covers 16 residues. V lost 6 bases to trimming and J lost 1 base; unmatched junction nucleotides: 5. Germline CDR1 is WSHSY and CDR2 is SAAADI. CDR3 sequence reads: CASRYSSGGGTDTQYF. The CDR3 DNA follows: TGCGCCAGCAGATACTCTAGCGGGGGGGGCACAGATACGCAGTATTTT.

This chain connects TRBV30 to TRBJ2-7, with 8 nucleotides matching TRBD2. J was trimmed by 2 bases and V by 2 bases; bases with no gene match: 2. CDR1 and CDR2 from the germline V gene are GTSNPN and SVGIG (reference sequence). The length of the CDR3 is 13 residues. The CDR3, as DNA: TGTGCCTGGAGTTCCGGGAGGGCCTACGAGCAGTACTTC. This sequence encodes CAWSSGRAYEQYF.

The V and J genes are TRBV19 and TRBJ1-2; D is uncertain. V lost 7 bases to trimming and J lost 3 bases, with 9 bases between them. CDR1 LNHDA and CDR2 SQIVND come from the germline V gene (reference sequence). The CDR3 contains 12 residues. For the CDR3, the DNA is TGTGCCAGTACGGGAGGGTACTATGGCTACACCTTC. Encoded protein: CASTGGYYGYTF.

In its sample, this clone was seen once. This chain links TRBV30 with TRBJ1-3; a possible D gene is TRBD1 (5 bases). Germline V gene lookup returns CDR1 GTSNPN and CDR2 SVGIG (reference sequence). The V end lost 8 bases, the J end lost 2 bases, and 22 bases lay between the germline ends. The CDR3 runs to 16 residues. The CDR3 loop reads CAGTGGGGLAGNTIYF. Here the CDR3 DNA reads TGTGCCGGAACTGGGGGTGGGGGACTTGCTGGAAACACCATATATTTT.

This clone was counted between two and nine times. The genes are TRBV5-4 and TRBJ2-7; D perhaps matches TRBD2 (6 bases). This CDR3 has 18 amino acids. Trimming stripped 2 bases from V and 3 bases from J, with 24 bases between. Germline V CDR1 and CDR2: SGHNT, YYREEE (reference sequence). This CDR3 is CASSLCLTRTISCYEQYF. In nucleotides, the CDR3 is TGTGCCAGCAGCTTATGCTTAACTCGGACTATTTCTTGCTACGAGCAGTACTTC.

This clone has just a few counts. The chain employs TRBV6-6 and TRBJ2-3; D gene unclear. V lost 4 bases, J lost 0 bases, and 8 bases lay in between. This CDR3 has 14 amino acids. In germline, CDR1 is MNHNY, CDR2 SVGAGI (reference sequence). CDR3 residues: CASSSQHSTDTQYF. The CDR3 region has the DNA TGTGCCAGCAGTTCGCAACACAGCACAGATACGCAGTATTTT.

The V and J genes are TRBV28 and TRBJ1-4; the match to TRBD1 covers 9 bases. Germline V CDR1 and CDR2: MDHEN, SYDVKM. The CDR3 loop spans 15 amino acids. J gave up 8 bases and V 4 bases, and 8 bases lay outside the gene matches. The DNA for the CDR3 is TGTGCCAGCAGTTCCCCGGGACAGGGAAAAGAAAAACTGTTTTTT. It yields the protein CASSSPGQGKEKLFF.

The rearrangement uses TRBV10-1 and TRBJ2-3; no definite D call. The V end lost 0 bases, the J end lost 0 bases, and 1 base lay between the germline ends. The germline V gene has CDR1 WNHNN and CDR2 SYGVQD (reference sequence). This CDR3 is built from 13 residues. The CDR3 sequence: CASSESSTDTQYF. The CDR3, as DNA: TGCGCCAGCAGTGAGTCAAGCACAGATACGCAGTATTTT.

This chain connects TRBV30 to TRBJ2-7; D may be TRBD2 (6 bases). V was trimmed by 4 bases and J by 7 bases, leaving 20 bases between them. Germline V CDR1 and CDR2: GTSNPN, SVGIG (reference sequence). The CDR3 covers 14 residues. CDR3 sequence reads: CAWTPRTGVGEQYF. The CDR3 region has the DNA TGTGCCTGGACTCCCCGTACGGGAGTTGGGGAGCAGTACTTC.

The chain joins TRBV19 to TRBJ1-5, with D hard to call. This CDR3 has 15 amino acids. V lost 5 bases to trimming and J lost 0 bases, with 11 bases between them. The germline CDR1 and CDR2 sequences are LNHDA and SQIVND (reference sequence). DNA of the CDR3: TGTGCCAGTAGTCCGCCTCCGTATAGCAATCAGCCCCAGCATTTT. Protein sequence: CASSPPPYSNQPQHF.